This T cell receptor beta chain was retrieved from a study of blood T cell repertoires in COVID-19 (dated by TCRdb to the early 2020s). For context, the study as a whole: Collaborator samples came from the United States, Italy and Spain and covered acute and convalescent phases of COVID-19. The material from the prospective study consisted of cDNA or gDNA derived from T cells, B-cell-depleted T cells, or PBMCs. The dataset comprised deeply sampled blood TCRbeta repertoires from subjects exposed to, actively infected with, or recovered from COVID-19. The repertoires were released in a freely available public database meant as a resource for research on the immune response to SARS-CoV-2. Samples were obtained from the ongoing ImmuneRACE study (first 160 participants) and from 1,254 subjects provided by 6 global collaborators. The sample metadata nearly always contained a de-identified subject ID, COVID-19 status, age in years and sex. Where HLA class I and class II types were available, the types were taken from metadata supplied by the sample provider, not from assay-based typing. Findings and caveats that apply to the study as a whole: Clinical and demographic metadata were provided uncurated, with the amount varying by source and participant.

The immunoSEQ Assay, a bias-controlled multiplex PCR, was used to amplify TCRbeta CDR3 regions from genomic DNA. The authors processed their data as follows. The number of nucleated cells in each sample was estimated from the amplification of reference gene primers within the assay. Sequence reads were collapsed and filtered to measure the absolute abundance of every unique TCRbeta CDR3 rearrangement. For each sample, productive Simpson clonality was calculated by taking the square root of Simpson's diversity index across productive rearrangements. TCRdb mirrors the immuneACCESS table, restricted to in-frame sequences. Some clones are absent from its copies; in checked studies, under half trace to an unresolved V gene, and the reason for the others is unknown. D and trimming were read from the DNA, whereas the V and J calls and clone size are those reported in that table. This sample is represented by about 40,000 clones; about 87% of them were singletons. Approximately 10% of the sample belongs to the ten largest clones.

CDR1 and CDR2 are read off the germline V gene (reference sequence) as GTSNPN and SVGIG. From the cysteine up to the phenylalanine, the CDR3 has a length of 15 residues. The kept DNA is CDR3 alone, 45 bases in frame from the first base. Here V drops 1 base and J drops 13 bases, and the junction holds 13 bases not matched to any gene. Collaborating institutions collected whole blood in K2EDTA tubes following their own protocols. For TCRbeta analysis, collaborator samples were shipped as frozen whole blood, as isolated PBMCs, or as DNA extracted from either sample type. Of note for this clone: It lacks a known antigen. No base quality values were provided; no much bigger clone lies one nucleotide off.

The sequencing input was peripheral blood. The receptor was derived from a woman aged 70-85 years with acute or convalescent COVID-19. This chain is built from TRBV30 and TRBJ1-4; 9 central nucleotides agree with TRBD1. The nucleotide sequence is TGTGCCTGGAGTGAAGCCGGGACAGGGACTTTGAGACTGTTTTTT. It encodes CAWSEAGTGTLRLFF.